This T cell receptor beta chain was obtained from a study of blood T cell repertoires in COVID-19. In the source study's methods: Estimation of nucleated cell counts relied on the amplification of reference gene primers. Assay: immunoSEQ multiplex PCR; the TCRdb copy retains only in-frame clones and omits some. V and J calls and clone size are as listed in that table; D and trimming were resolved from the DNA. The data show about 140,000 clones, with about 83% seen just once and roughly 3.4% held by the top ten. V lost 0 bases to trimming and J lost 3 bases, with 9 bases between them. Germline values: CDR1 LGHDT, CDR2 YNNKEL (reference sequence). The length of the CDR3 is 14 residues.

The source material was PBMCs or T cells enriched from blood (not recorded which). The clonotype comes from a woman aged 45-65 years with acute COVID-19. The chain is built from TRBV3-1 (or the pseudogene TRBV3-2) and TRBJ2-7, with no clear D. The CDR3 protein is CASSQESSFYEQYF. The CDR3 DNA reads TGTGCCAGCAGCCAAGAATCCTCTTTCTACGAGCAGTACTTC.